The T cell receptor (beta chain) under discussion was sequenced for a study of OX40 agonist ivuxolimab in advanced cancers. The assay was immunoSEQ multiplex PCR, and TCRdb's table has in-frame clones only and misses some. The sample carries tens of thousands of clones, about 88% recorded once. Worth noting for this clone: The antigen remains undetermined.

With V trimmed by 4 bases and J by 3 bases, 6 bases remained unmatched. The germline gives CDR1 SGHRS, CDR2 YFSETQ. The length of the CDR3 is 14 residues. Points from the study as a whole: CD4+ and CD8+ blood T cells expanded clonally by week 6 at 0.1 to 3.0 mg/kg. CD8+ T cells (on average) carried more expanded clones than CD4+ T cells. Low clonal expansion, among the lowest seen, marked partial responders at 0.1-3.0 mg/kg. What antigens the expanded peripheral T cells recognized was never established.

Sequenced here: CD4+ or CD8+ T cells sorted from blood, sampled in a trial of the OX40 agonist ivuxolimab. The sequence came from an adult with an advanced solid tumor such as melanoma, head and neck, liver or kidney cancer. J is TRBJ2-7 and V is TRBV5-1, with 8 bases matching TRBD2. The CDR3 region is CASSPGTSFYEQYF. The CDR3 DNA follows: TGCGCCAGCAGCCCCGGGACTAGTTTCTACGAGCAGTACTTC.